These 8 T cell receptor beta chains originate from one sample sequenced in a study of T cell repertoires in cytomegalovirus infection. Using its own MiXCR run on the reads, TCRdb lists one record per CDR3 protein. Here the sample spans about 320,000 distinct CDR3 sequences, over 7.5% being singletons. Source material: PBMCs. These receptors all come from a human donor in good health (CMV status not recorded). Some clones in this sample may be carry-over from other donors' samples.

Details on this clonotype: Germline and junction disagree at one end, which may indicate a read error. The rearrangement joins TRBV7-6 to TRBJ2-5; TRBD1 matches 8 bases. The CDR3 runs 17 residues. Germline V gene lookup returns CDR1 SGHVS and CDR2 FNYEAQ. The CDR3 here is CASTGTGASPGFATRYF. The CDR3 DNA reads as TGTGCCAGCACCGGGACAGGCGCCTCTCCTGGGTTCGCAACCCGGTACTTC.

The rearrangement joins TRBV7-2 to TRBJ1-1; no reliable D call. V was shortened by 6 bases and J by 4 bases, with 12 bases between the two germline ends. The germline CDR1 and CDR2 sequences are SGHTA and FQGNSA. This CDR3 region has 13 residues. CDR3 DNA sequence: TGTGCCAGCAGACCATACCGCGCCACTGAAGCTTTCTTT. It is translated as CASRPYRATEAFF.

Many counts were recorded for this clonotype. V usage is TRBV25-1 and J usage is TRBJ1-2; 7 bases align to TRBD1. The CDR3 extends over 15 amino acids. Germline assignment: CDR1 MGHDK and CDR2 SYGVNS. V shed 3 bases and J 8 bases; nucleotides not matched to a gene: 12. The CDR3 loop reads CASSDPGTAIVGYTF. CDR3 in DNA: TGTGCCAGCAGTGACCCCGGGACAGCCATTGTCGGCTACACCTTC.

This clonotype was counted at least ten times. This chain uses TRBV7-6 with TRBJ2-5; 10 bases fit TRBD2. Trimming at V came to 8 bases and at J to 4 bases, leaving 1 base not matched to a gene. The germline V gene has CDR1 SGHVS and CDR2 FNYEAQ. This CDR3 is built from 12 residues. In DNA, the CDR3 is TGTGCCAGCCGACTAGCGGGAGAGACCCAGTACTTC. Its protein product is CASRLAGETQYF.

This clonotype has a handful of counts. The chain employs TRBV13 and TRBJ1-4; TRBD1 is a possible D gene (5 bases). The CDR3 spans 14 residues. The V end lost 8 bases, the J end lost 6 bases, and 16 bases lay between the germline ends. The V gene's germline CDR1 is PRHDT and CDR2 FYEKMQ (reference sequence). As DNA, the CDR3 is TGTGCCAGCCTGAAGACCGGGGGTGATGAAAAACTGTTTTTT. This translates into CASLKTGGDEKLFF.

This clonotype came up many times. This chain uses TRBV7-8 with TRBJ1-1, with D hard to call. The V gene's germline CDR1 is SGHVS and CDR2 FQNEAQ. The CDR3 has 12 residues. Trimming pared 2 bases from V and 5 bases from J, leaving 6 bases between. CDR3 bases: TGTGCCAGCAGCTTATTCGGGACTGAAGCTTTCTTT. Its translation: CASSLFGTEAFF.

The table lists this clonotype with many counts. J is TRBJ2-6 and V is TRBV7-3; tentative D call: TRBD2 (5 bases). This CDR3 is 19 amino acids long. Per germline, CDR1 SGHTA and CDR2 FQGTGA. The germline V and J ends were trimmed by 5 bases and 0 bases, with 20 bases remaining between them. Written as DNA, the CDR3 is TGTGCCAGCAGCCCCTCAGGAGGCGCTTTGACCTCTGGGGCCAACGTCCTGACTTTC. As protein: CASSPSGGALTSGANVLTF.

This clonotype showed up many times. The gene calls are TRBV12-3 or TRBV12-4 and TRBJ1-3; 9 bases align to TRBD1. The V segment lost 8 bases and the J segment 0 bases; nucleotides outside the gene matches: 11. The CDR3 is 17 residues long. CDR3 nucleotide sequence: TGTGCCAGCTCAACTTGGGACAGGGCTTTCTCTGGAAACACCATATATTTT. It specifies CASSTWDRAFSGNTIYF.